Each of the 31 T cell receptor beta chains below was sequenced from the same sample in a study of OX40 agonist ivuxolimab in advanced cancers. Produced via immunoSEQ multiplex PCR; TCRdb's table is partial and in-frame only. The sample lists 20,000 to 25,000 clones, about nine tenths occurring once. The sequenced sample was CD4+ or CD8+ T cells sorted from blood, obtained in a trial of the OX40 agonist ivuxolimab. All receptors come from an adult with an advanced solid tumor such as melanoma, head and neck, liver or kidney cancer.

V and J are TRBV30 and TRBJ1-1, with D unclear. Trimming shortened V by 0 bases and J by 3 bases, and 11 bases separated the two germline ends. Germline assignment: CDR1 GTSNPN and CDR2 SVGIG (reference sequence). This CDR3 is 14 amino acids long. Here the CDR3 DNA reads TGTGCCTGGAGTGTTCTCGTTGGGCACACTGAAGCTTTCTTT. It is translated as CAWSVLVGHTEAFF.

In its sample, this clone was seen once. This CDR3 is CASSLFGEQNTEAFF. DNA of the CDR3: TGTGCCAGCAGCTTATTTGGGGAACAGAACACTGAAGCTTTCTTT. The chain couples TRBV11-2 to TRBJ1-1; D not certain. The CDR3 has 15 residues. CDR1 is SGHAT and CDR2 is FQNNGV in the germline V gene. Trimming took 2 bases from V and 1 from J, leaving 11 bases between them.

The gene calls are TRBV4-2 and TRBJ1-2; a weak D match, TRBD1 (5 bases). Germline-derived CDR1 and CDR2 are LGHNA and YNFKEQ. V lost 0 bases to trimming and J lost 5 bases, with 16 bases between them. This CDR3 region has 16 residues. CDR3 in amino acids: CASSQESTRALYGYTF. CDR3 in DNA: TGTGCCAGCAGCCAAGAATCCACCAGGGCGCTGTATGGCTACACCTTC.

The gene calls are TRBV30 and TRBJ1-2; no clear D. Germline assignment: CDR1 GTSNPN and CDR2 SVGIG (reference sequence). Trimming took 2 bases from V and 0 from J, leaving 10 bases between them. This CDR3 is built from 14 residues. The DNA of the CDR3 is TGTGCCTGGAGTTGGGGAACAACTAACTATGGCTACACCTTC. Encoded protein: CAWSWGTTNYGYTF.

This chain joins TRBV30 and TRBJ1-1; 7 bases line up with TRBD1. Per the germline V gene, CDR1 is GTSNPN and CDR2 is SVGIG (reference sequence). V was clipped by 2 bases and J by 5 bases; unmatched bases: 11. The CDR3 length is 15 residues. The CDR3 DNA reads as TGTGCCTGGAGTTCACGACAGGGAATCCGAACTGAAGCTTTCTTT. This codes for CAWSSRQGIRTEAFF.

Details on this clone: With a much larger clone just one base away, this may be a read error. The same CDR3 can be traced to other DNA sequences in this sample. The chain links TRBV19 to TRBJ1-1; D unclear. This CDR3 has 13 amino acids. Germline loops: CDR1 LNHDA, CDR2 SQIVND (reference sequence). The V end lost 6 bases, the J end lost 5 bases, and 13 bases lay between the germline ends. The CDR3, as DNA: TGTGCCAGTAGCTTCGCGGGAGGGACTGAAGCTTTCTTT. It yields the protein CASSFAGGTEAFF. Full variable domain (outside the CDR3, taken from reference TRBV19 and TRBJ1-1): DGGITQSPKYLFRKEGQNVTLSCEQNLNHDAMYWYRQDPGQGLRLIYYSQIVNDFQKGDIAEGYSVSREKKESFPLTVTSAQKNPTAFYLCASSFAGGTEAFFGQGTRLTVV.

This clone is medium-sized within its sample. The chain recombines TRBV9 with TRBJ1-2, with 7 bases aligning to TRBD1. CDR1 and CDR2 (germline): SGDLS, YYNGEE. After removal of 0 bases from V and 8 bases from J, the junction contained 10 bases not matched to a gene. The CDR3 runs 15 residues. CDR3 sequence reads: CASSVGAQGGRGYTF. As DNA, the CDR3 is TGTGCCAGCAGCGTAGGGGCTCAGGGGGGCCGGGGCTACACCTTC.

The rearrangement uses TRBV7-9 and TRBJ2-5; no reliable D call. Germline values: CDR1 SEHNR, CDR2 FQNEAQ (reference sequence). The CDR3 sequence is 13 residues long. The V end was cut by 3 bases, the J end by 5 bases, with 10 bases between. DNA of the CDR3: TGTGCCAGCAGCTTTACAGAGACGGAGACCCAGTACTTC. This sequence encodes CASSFTETETQYF.

Here the CDR3 DNA reads TGTGCCAGCAGTGGGGGGTTGGACCCCTACAATGAGCAGTTCTTC. Translated: CASSGGLDPYNEQFF. The rearrangement links TRBV27 to TRBJ2-1; perhaps TRBD2 as D (6 bases). Germline V gives CDR1 MNHEY, CDR2 SMNVEV (reference sequence). With 5 bases removed from V and 2 bases from J, the gap between germline ends came to 13 bases. The CDR3 sequence is 15 residues long.

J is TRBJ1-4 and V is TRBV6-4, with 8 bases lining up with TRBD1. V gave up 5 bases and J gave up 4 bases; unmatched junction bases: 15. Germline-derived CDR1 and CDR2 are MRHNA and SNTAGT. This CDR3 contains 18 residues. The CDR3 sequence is CASSHRTGNGVLNEKLFF. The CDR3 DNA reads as TGTGCCAGCAGTCATAGGACAGGGAACGGGGTACTTAATGAAAAACTGTTTTTT.

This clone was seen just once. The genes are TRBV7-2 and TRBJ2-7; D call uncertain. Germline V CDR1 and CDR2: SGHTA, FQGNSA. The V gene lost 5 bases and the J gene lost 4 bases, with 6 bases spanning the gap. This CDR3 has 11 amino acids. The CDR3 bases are TGTGCCAGCAGCCAGGAGTACGAGCAGTACTTC. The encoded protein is CASSQEYEQYF.

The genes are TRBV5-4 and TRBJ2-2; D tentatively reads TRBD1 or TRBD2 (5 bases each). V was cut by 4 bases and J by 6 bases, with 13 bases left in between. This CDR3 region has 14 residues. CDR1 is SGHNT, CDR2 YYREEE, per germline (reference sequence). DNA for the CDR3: TGTGCCAGCAGCACGAGGTCGGGGCCCGGGGAGCTGTTTTTT. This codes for CASSTRSGPGELFF.

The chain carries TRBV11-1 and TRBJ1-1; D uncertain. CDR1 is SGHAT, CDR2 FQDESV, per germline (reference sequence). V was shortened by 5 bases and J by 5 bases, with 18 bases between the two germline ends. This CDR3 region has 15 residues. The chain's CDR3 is CASSDRHIPGTEAFF. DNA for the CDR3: TGTGCCAGCAGCGACCGGCATATACCTGGGACTGAAGCTTTCTTT.

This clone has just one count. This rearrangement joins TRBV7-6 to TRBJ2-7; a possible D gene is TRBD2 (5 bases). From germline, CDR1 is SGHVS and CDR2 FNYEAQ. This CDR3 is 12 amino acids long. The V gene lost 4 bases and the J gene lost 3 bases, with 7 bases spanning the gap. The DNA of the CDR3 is TGTGCCAGCAGCTACGAGGGCTACGAGCAGTACTTC. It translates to CASSYEGYEQYF. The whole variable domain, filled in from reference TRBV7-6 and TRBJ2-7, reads GAGVSQSPRYKVTKRGQDVALRCDPISGHVSLYWYRQALGQGPEFLTYFNYEAQQDKSGLPNDRFSAERPEGSISTLTIQRTEQRDSAMYRCASSYEGYEQYFGPGTRLTVT.

CDR3 sequence (DNA): TGTGCCTGGAGTGTATCCGCGGGGGATGGCTACACCTTC. Amino acids: CAWSVSAGDGYTF. The rearrangement uses TRBV30 and TRBJ1-2, with D perhaps TRBD1 (5 bases). The V and J ends lost 0 bases and 6 bases respectively, with 11 bases between them. The V gene's germline CDR1 is GTSNPN and CDR2 SVGIG (reference sequence). The CDR3 runs 13 residues.

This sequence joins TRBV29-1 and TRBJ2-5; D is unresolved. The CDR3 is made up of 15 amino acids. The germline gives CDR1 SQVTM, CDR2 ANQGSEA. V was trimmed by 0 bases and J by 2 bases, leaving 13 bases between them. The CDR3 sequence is CSVEDRDEWQETQYF. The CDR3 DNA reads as TGCAGCGTTGAAGATCGAGACGAATGGCAAGAGACCCAGTACTTC.

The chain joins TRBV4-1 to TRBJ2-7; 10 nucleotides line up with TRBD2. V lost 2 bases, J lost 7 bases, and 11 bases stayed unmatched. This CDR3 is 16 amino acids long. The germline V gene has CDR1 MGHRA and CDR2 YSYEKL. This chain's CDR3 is CASSQTTGLATREQYF. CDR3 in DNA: TGCGCCAGCAGCCAAACAACGGGACTAGCGACACGGGAGCAGTACTTC.

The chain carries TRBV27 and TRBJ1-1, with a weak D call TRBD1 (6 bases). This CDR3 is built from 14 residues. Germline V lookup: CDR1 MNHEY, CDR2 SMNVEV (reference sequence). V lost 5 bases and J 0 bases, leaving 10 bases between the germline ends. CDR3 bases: TGTGCCAGCAGTCACCGGGACATGAACACTGAAGCTTTCTTT. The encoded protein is CASSHRDMNTEAFF.

The CDR3 spells CAISEMSSGNTIYF. The CDR3 DNA follows: TGTGCCATCAGTGAGATGAGCTCTGGAAACACCATATATTTT. The chain has TRBV10-3 and TRBJ1-3; D uncertain. The CDR3 runs 14 residues. The ends were cut back, 2 bases at V and 0 bases at J, with 5 bases in the middle. Germline CDR1 is ENHRY and CDR2 is SYGVKD.

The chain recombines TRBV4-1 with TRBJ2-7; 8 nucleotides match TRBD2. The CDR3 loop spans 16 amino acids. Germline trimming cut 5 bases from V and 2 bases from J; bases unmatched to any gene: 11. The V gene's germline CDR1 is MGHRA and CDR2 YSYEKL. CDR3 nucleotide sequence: TGCGCCAGCAGCTCCGCCGGCGGGGGGCGCGCCTACGAGCAGTACTTC. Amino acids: CASSSAGGGRAYEQYF.

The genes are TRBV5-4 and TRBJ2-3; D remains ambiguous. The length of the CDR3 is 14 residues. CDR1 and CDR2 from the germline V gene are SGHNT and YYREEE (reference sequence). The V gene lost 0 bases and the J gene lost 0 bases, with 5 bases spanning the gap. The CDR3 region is CASSLGVSTDTQYF. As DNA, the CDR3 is TGTGCCAGCAGCTTGGGGGTAAGCACAGATACGCAGTATTTT.

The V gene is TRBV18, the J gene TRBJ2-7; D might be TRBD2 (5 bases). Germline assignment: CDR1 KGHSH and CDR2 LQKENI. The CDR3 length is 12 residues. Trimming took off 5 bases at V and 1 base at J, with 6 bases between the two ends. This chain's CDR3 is CASSSGSYEQYF. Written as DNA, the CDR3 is TGTGCCAGCTCATCGGGATCCTACGAGCAGTACTTC.

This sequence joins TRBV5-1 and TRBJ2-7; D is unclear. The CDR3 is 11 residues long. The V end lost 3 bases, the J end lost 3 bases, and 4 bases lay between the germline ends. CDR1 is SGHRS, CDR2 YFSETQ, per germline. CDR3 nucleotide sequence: TGCGCCAGCAGCTCGAGCTACGAGCAGTACTTC. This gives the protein CASSSSYEQYF.

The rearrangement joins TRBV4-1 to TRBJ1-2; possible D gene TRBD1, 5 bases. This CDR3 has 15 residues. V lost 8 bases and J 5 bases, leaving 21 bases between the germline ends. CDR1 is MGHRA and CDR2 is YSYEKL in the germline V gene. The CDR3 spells CASSTSGTSPYGYTF. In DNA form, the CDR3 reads TGCGCCAGCTCGACCTCCGGGACCTCCCCTTATGGCTACACCTTC.

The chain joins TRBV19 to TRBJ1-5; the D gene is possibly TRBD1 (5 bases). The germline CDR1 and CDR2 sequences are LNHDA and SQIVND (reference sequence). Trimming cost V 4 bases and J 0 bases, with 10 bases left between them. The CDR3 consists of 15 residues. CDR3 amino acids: CASSTQANSNQPQHF. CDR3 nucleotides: TGTGCCAGTAGTACACAGGCAAATAGCAATCAGCCCCAGCATTTT.

The CDR3 is CASSLPRDEQFF. CDR3 nucleotide sequence: TGTGCCAGCAGCTTACCTCGGGATGAGCAGTTCTTC. The rearrangement uses TRBV7-2 and TRBJ2-1, with D unclear. Germline V gene lookup returns CDR1 SGHTA and CDR2 FQGNSA. The V gene lost 2 bases and the J gene lost 8 bases, with 7 bases spanning the gap. The CDR3 totals 12 residues.

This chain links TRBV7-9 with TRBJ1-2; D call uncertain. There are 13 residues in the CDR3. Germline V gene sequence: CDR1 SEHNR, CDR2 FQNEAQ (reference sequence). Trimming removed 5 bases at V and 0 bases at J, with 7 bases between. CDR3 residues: CASSLLANYGYTF. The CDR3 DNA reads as TGTGCCAGCAGCCTTTTAGCTAACTATGGCTACACCTTC. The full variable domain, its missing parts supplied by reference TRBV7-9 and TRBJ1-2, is DTGVSQNPRHKITKRGQNVTFRCDPISEHNRLYWYRQTLGQGPEFLTYFQNEAQLEKSRLLSDRFSAERPKGSFSTLEIQRTEQGDSAMYLCASSLLANYGYTFGSGTRLTVV.

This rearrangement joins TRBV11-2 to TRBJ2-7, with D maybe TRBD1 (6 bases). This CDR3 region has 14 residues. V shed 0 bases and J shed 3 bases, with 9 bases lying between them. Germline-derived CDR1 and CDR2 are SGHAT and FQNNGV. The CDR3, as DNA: TGTGCCAGCAGCTTAGAGGGGGCGGTCTACGAGCAGTACTTC. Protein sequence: CASSLEGAVYEQYF.

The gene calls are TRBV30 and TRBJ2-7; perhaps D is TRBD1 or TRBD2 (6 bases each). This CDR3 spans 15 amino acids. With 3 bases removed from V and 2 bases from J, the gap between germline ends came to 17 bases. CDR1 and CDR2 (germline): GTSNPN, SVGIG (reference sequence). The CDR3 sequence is CAWSLATGSPYEQYF. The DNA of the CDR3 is TGTGCCTGGAGCCTAGCGACAGGTTCTCCCTACGAGCAGTACTTC.

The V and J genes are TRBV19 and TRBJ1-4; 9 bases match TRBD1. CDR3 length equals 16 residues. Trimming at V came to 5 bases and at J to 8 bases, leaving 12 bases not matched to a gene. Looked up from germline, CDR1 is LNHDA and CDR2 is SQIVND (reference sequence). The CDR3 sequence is CASSANRDRENEKLFF. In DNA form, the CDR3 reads TGTGCCAGTAGTGCAAACCGGGACAGGGAGAACGAAAAACTGTTTTTT.

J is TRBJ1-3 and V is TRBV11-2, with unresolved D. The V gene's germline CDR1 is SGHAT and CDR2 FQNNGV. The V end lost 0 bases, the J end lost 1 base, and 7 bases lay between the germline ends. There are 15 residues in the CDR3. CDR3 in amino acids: CASSLDWVSGNTIYF. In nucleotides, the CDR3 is TGTGCCAGCAGCTTAGATTGGGTTTCTGGAAACACCATATATTTT.